The 22 T cell receptor beta chains below come from one sample, sequenced in a study of CD8+CD57+ T cells in acquired aplastic anemia. Genomic DNA, serving as template, underwent TCR beta VDJ and CDR3 profiling. TCRdb processed the reads anew with MiXCR; each CDR3 protein has one entry. Counted here are about 42,000 distinct CDR3 sequences, 65% to 70% occurring once; the ten biggest clones make up roughly a quarter. Material: sorted CD4+, CD8+, or CD8+CD57+ T cells (not recorded which) from PBMCs. The receptors here all came from a human donor in good health, serving as a control.

The chain recombines TRBV24-1 with TRBJ2-6, with a weak D call TRBD1 (6 bases). The germline gives CDR1 KGHDR, CDR2 SFDVKD. Trimming removed 5 bases at V and 2 bases at J, with 12 bases between. The CDR3 totals 16 residues. The CDR3 sequence: CATSGNRDPGANVLTF. For the CDR3, the DNA is TGTGCCACCAGTGGTAACAGGGACCCTGGGGCCAACGTCCTGACTTTC.

Many counts were recorded for this clonotype. The J gene is TRBJ2-5, the V gene TRBV27; D gene uncertain. Trimming pared 2 bases from V and 1 base from J, leaving 11 bases between. In germline, CDR1 is MNHEY, CDR2 SMNVEV (reference sequence). This CDR3 comprises 15 residues. CDR3 amino acids: CASSLGSLAQETQYF. DNA for the CDR3: TGTGCCAGCAGTTTAGGTTCACTGGCCCAAGAGACCCAGTACTTC.

This clonotype was recorded only once. The junction differs from germline at one of its ends, possibly a read error. The rearrangement uses TRBV20-1 and TRBJ1-5; D gene unclear. CDR1 and CDR2 from the germline V gene are DFQATT and SNEGSKA (reference sequence). The CDR3 consists of 14 residues. CDR3 in amino acids: CSAGDGRFGQPQHF. The CDR3 region has the DNA TGCAGTGCTGGAGACGGACGGTTCGGACAGCCCCAGCATTTT.

In its sample, this clonotype was seen many times. V and J are TRBV12-3 or TRBV12-4 and TRBJ2-7; 9 positions match TRBD1. This CDR3 comprises 14 residues. Trimming took 4 bases from V and 2 from J; bases not matched to a gene: 3. CDR3 coding DNA: TGTGCCAGCAGTTACAGACAGGGGGCCTACGAGCAGTACTTC. The encoded protein is CASSYRQGAYEQYF.

The genes are TRBV20-1 and TRBJ1-6; 10 nucleotides agree with TRBD1. The CDR3 sequence is 12 residues long. J gave up 8 bases and V 5 bases, and 0 bases lay outside the gene matches. Germline V lookup: CDR1 DFQATT, CDR2 SNEGSKA (reference sequence). CDR3 protein: CSAGQGDSPLHF. The CDR3 DNA sequence: TGCAGTGCTGGACAGGGGGATTCACCCCTCCACTTT.

This clonotype was recorded a few times. This sequence joins TRBV29-1 and TRBJ1-1; 8 nucleotides align to TRBD1. Germline V CDR1 and CDR2: SQVTM, ANQGSEA. The junction had 17 bases not matched to a gene; V was cut back by 6 bases and J by 8 bases. The CDR3 length is 15 residues. CDR3 protein: CSVLNPPGGLGEAFF. The CDR3 nucleotides are TGCAGCGTCCTCAATCCTCCAGGGGGCCTGGGGGAAGCTTTCTTT. The full variable domain, completed using reference TRBV29-1 and TRBJ1-1, is SAVISQKPSRDICQRGTSLTIQCQVDSQVTMMFWYRQQPGQSLTLIATANQGSEATYESGFVIDKFPISRPNLTFSTLTVSNMSPEDSSIYLCSVLNPPGGLGEAFFGQGTRLTVV.

The genes are TRBV15 and TRBJ2-7, with 8 positions matching TRBD1. CDR1 is LNHNV and CDR2 is YYDKDF in the germline V gene (reference sequence). V shed 3 bases, J shed 6 bases, and the junction held 7 bases outside the gene matches. This CDR3 is built from 14 residues. The CDR3 DNA is TGTGCCACCAGCAGGGGACAGGACCTATCCGAGCAGTACTTC. Amino acid sequence: CATSRGQDLSEQYF.

As to this clonotype: This CDR3 is missing its conserved last phenylalanine or tryptophan, likely due to a read error. The chain employs TRBV12-3 or TRBV12-4 and TRBJ2-1, with D tentatively TRBD1 (5 bases). CDR3 length: 17 residues. Trimming removed 3 bases from V and 0 bases from J, with 15 bases in between. Written as DNA, the CDR3 is TGTGCCAGCAGTTTGGCAGGGCCCTTCGTCTCCTACAATGAGCAGTTCCTC. Protein product: CASSLAGPFVSYNEQFL.

V usage is TRBV7-6 and J usage is TRBJ2-3, with 9 bases identical to TRBD2. Germline CDR1 is SGHVS and CDR2 is FNYEAQ. This CDR3 is 16 amino acids long. V lost 1 base, J lost 3 bases, and 5 bases stayed unmatched. CDR3 sequence reads: CASSLEWRGGTDTQYF. The CDR3 DNA follows: TGTGCCAGCAGCTTAGAGTGGCGGGGGGGAACAGATACGCAGTATTTT.

The CDR3 spells CASSFPSGQYGYTF. CDR3 nucleotide sequence: TGTGCCAGCAGCTTTCCCTCGGGACAGTATGGCTACACCTTC. The gene calls are TRBV7-9 and TRBJ1-2, with 7 bases fitting TRBD1. Per the germline V gene, CDR1 is SEHNR and CDR2 is FQNEAQ (reference sequence). The CDR3 runs 14 residues. Trimming cost V 3 bases and J 5 bases; bases outside gene matches: 6.

This chain connects TRBV10-1 to TRBJ2-2; no firm D call. V was clipped by 3 bases and J by 5 bases, with 7 bases between them. CDR1 WNHNN and CDR2 SYGVQD come from the germline V gene (reference sequence). This CDR3 is built from 13 residues. The CDR3 here is CASSDWATGELFF. For the CDR3, the DNA is TGCGCCAGCAGTGATTGGGCGACCGGGGAGCTGTTTTTT.

The chain joins TRBV25-1 to TRBJ2-2; D gene ambiguous. CDR1 is MGHDK and CDR2 is SYGVNS in the germline V gene. The CDR3 consists of 13 residues. V gave up 5 bases and J gave up 0 bases, with 4 bases separating them. CDR3: CASSTPNTGELFF. CDR3 DNA sequence: TGTGCCAGCAGTACACCGAACACCGGGGAGCTGTTTTTT.

This clonotype was found many times. V usage is TRBV13 and J usage is TRBJ1-2, with 9 bases identical to TRBD1. CDR1 and CDR2 (germline): PRHDT, FYEKMQ (reference sequence). The CDR3 runs 17 residues. Trimming removed 4 bases from V and 0 bases from J; junction bases left unmatched: 9. CDR3 in DNA: TGTGCCAGCAGCTCCGGGACAGGGACCCGATCTAACTATGGCTACACCTTC. The encoded protein is CASSSGTGTRSNYGYTF.

This clonotype has more than one count but fewer than ten. V is TRBV10-3 and J is TRBJ1-5, with 9 bases lining up with TRBD1. CDR1 is ENHRY and CDR2 is SYGVKD in the germline V gene. The V and J ends lost 4 bases and 5 bases, in that order; junction bases with no gene match: 0. The CDR3 totals 13 residues. Written as DNA, the CDR3 is TGTGCCATCAGTGGGACAGGGGATCAGCCCCAGCATTTT. Translated: CAISGTGDQPQHF.

This chain links TRBV2 with TRBJ2-7; D not certain. This CDR3 comprises 12 residues. V lost 3 bases and J lost 7, with 10 bases in between. The germline V gene has CDR1 SNHLY and CDR2 FYNNEI. CDR3 loop: CASSDASWEQYF. CDR3 sequence (DNA): TGTGCCAGCAGTGATGCCAGCTGGGAGCAGTACTTC.

This rearrangement joins TRBV2 to TRBJ2-3, with 8 positions matching TRBD2. The length of the CDR3 is 14 residues. Per the germline V gene, CDR1 is SNHLY and CDR2 is FYNNEI. V shed 3 bases and J 6 bases; nucleotides not matched to a gene: 5. CDR3 in DNA: TGTGCCAGCAGTGATCGGGGGGGCCGGGATACGCAGTATTTT. This gives the protein CASSDRGGRDTQYF.

The chain uses TRBV2 and TRBJ1-6; TRBD1 matches 8 bases. This CDR3 spans 14 amino acids. V shed 9 bases, J shed 7 bases, and the junction held 8 bases outside the gene matches. The V gene's germline CDR1 is SNHLY and CDR2 FYNNEI. CDR3 nucleotides: TGTGCCAGTGACATACAGGGGGGAAATTCACCCCTCCACTTT. Its protein product is CASDIQGGNSPLHF.

The chain joins TRBV25-1 to TRBJ1-1; possible D gene TRBD1, 5 bases. V lost 4 bases to trimming and J lost 9 bases, with 18 bases between them. CDR1 is MGHDK, CDR2 SYGVNS, per germline. The CDR3 runs to 14 residues. CDR3 in DNA: TGTGCCAGCAGTGCCACCGGGACCGGTCGACAAGCTTTCTTT. Protein product: CASSATGTGRQAFF.

The chain combines TRBV25-1 with TRBJ2-7; 9 bases are shared with TRBD1. After removal of 5 bases from V and 3 bases from J, the junction contained 2 bases not matched to a gene. The CDR3 covers 13 residues. Germline assignment: CDR1 MGHDK and CDR2 SYGVNS. The CDR3 region is CASSNRGLYEQYF. The DNA for the CDR3 is TGTGCCAGCAGTAACAGGGGGCTCTACGAGCAGTACTTC.

This sequence joins TRBV9 and TRBJ2-1, with 8 positions matching TRBD2. The V and J ends lost 4 bases and 9 bases, in that order; junction bases with no gene match: 3. The length of the CDR3 is 12 residues. Germline values: CDR1 SGDLS, CDR2 YYNGEE. CDR3 loop: CASSPGGAEQFF. The CDR3, as DNA: TGTGCCAGCAGCCCCGGGGGGGCTGAGCAGTTCTTC.

J is TRBJ1-2 and V is TRBV9; D might be TRBD1 (5 bases). Germline-derived CDR1 and CDR2 are SGDLS and YYNGEE. The length of the CDR3 is 12 residues. The V end lost 4 bases, the J end lost 8 bases, and 12 bases lay between the germline ends. DNA for the CDR3: TGTGCCAGCAGCTACCAGGGTCGAGGCTACACCTTC. The encoded protein is CASSYQGRGYTF.

The chain employs TRBV19 and TRBJ2-7, with 7 bases that match TRBD1. Germline-derived CDR1 and CDR2 are LNHDA and SQIVND (reference sequence). The length of the CDR3 is 14 residues. Trimming removed 6 bases from V and 3 bases from J; junction bases left unmatched: 8. The CDR3 loop is CASSRPGQFYEQYF. The CDR3, as DNA: TGTGCCAGTAGCCGACCGGGACAGTTCTACGAGCAGTACTTC. Full variable domain (remainder filled in from reference TRBV19 and TRBJ2-7): DGGITQSPKYLFRKEGQNVTLSCEQNLNHDAMYWYRQDPGQGLRLIYYSQIVNDFQKGDIAEGYSVSREKKESFPLTVTSAQKNPTAFYLCASSRPGQFYEQYFGPGTRLTVT.